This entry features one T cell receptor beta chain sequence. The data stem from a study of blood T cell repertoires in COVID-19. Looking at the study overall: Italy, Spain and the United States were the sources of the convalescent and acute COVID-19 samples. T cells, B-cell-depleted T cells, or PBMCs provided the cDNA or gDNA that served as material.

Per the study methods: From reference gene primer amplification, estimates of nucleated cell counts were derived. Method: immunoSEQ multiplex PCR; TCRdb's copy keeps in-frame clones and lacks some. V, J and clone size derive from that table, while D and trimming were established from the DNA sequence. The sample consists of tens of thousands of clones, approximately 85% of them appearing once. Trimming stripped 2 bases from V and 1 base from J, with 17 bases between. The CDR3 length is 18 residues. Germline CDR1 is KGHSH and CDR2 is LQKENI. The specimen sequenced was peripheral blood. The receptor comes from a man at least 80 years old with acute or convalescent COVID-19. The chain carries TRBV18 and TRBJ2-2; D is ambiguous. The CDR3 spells CASSPNEVTLQNTGELFF. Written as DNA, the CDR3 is TGTGCCAGCTCACCAAATGAAGTGACTCTCCAGAACACCGGGGAGCTGTTTTTT.